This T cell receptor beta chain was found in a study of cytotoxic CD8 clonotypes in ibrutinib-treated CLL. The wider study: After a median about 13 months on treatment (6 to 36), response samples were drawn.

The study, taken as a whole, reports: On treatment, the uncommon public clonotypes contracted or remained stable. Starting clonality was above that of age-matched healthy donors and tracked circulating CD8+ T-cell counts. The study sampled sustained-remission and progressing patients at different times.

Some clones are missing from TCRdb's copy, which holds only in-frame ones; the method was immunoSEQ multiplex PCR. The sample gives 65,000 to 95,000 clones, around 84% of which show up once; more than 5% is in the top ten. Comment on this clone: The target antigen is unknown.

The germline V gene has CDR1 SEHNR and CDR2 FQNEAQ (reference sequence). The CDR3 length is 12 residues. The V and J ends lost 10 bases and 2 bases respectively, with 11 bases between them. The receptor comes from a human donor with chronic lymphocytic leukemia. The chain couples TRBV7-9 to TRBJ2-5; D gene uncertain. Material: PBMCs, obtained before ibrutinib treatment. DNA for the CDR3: TGTGCCACCGCGACCGGACAAGAGACCCAGTACTTC. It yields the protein CATATGQETQYF.